The next 18 T cell receptor beta chains were all read from a single sample in a study of blood T cell repertoires in COVID-19. The assay was immunoSEQ multiplex PCR, and TCRdb's table has in-frame clones only and misses some. The data contain some 66,000 clones, roughly nine tenths of them singletons. The sample taken for sequencing was peripheral blood. The receptors were sampled from a human donor in a cohort sampled during active COVID-19.

V and J are TRBV7-8 and TRBJ1-5, with D perhaps matching TRBD1 (5 bases). This CDR3 has 15 amino acids. Trimming took 5 bases from V and 2 from J, leaving 13 bases between them. The germline CDR1 and CDR2 sequences are SGHVS and FQNEAQ. CDR3 nucleotides: TGTGCCAGCAGCATGACGATAGGGGGCAATCAGCCCCAGCATTTT. It yields the protein CASSMTIGGNQPQHF.

The V gene is TRBV5-1, the J gene TRBJ2-1, with D perhaps TRBD1 (6 bases). V was cut by 0 bases and J by 5 bases, with 6 bases left in between. In germline, CDR1 is SGHRS, CDR2 YFSETQ. The CDR3 runs to 13 residues. CDR3 amino acids: CASSLGTDNEQFF. DNA for the CDR3: TGCGCCAGCAGCTTGGGGACAGACAATGAGCAGTTCTTC. The variable domain in full, completed from reference TRBV5-1 and TRBJ2-1, reads KAGVTQTPRYLIKTRGQQVTLSCSPISGHRSVSWYQQTPGQGLQFLFEYFSETQRNKGNFPGRFSGRQFSNSRSEMNVSTLELGDSALYLCASSLGTDNEQFFGPGTRLTVL.

In nucleotides, the CDR3 is TGTGCCAGCAGTTATAGGGCGGGAAGGCGCAATGAGCAGTTCTTC. As protein: CASSYRAGRRNEQFF. The chain combines TRBV6-2 or TRBV6-3 with TRBJ2-1; possible D gene TRBD2, 6 bases. Trimming took off 3 bases at V and 6 bases at J, with 15 bases between the two ends. There are 15 residues in the CDR3. Germline lookup yields CDR1 MNHEY and CDR2 SVGEGT.

This chain uses TRBV30 with TRBJ2-3; no clear D gene. Trimming pared 3 bases from V and 0 bases from J, leaving 7 bases between. CDR1 GTSNPN and CDR2 SVGIG come from the germline V gene (reference sequence). The CDR3 has 13 residues. The CDR3 loop reads CAWSLGSTDTQYF. CDR3 bases: TGTGCCTGGAGCCTCGGGAGCACAGATACGCAGTATTTT. The whole variable domain, remainder taken from reference TRBV30 and TRBJ2-3, is SQTIHQWPATLVQPVGSPLSLECTVEGTSNPNLYWYRQAAGRGLQLLFYSVGIGQISSEVPQNLSASRPQDRQFILSSKKLLLSDSGFYLCAWSLGSTDTQYFGPGTRLTVL.

This clone rates as medium-sized. The chain employs TRBV13 and TRBJ2-7, with 9 bases lining up with TRBD2. The germline V gene encodes CDR1 PRHDT and CDR2 FYEKMQ (reference sequence). This CDR3 comprises 14 residues. V was clipped by 5 bases and J by 2 bases; unmatched bases: 4. CDR3 in DNA: TGTGCCAGCAGCCCGCGGGAGGGAGCCTACGAGCAGTACTTC. Translating gives CASSPREGAYEQYF.

The rearrangement joins TRBV3-1 (or the pseudogene TRBV3-2) to TRBJ2-7; D is possibly TRBD2 (5 bases). Trimming shortened V by 0 bases and J by 5 bases, and 11 bases separated the two germline ends. Germline CDR1 and CDR2: LGHDT and YNNKEL (reference sequence). The CDR3 spans 14 residues. This CDR3 is CASSQDASSDEQYF. For the CDR3, the DNA is TGTGCCAGCAGCCAAGACGCTAGCAGCGACGAGCAGTACTTC.

This clone was seen just once. The chain joins TRBV10-2 to TRBJ1-6, with 8 bases fitting TRBD1. V trimming: 7 bases; J trimming: 6 bases; junction bases outside the gene matches: 5. The CDR3 is 14 residues long. Per the germline V gene, CDR1 is WSHSY and CDR2 is SAAADI. CDR3 coding DNA: TGCGCCAGCATCCGGACAGGGCTTAATTCACCCCTCCACTTT. Encoded protein: CASIRTGLNSPLHF.

A few counts support this clone. The chain employs TRBV5-4 and TRBJ2-7; TRBD2 matches at 9 bases. The V segment lost 4 bases and the J segment 4 bases; nucleotides outside the gene matches: 9. The CDR3 extends over 15 amino acids. Germline V CDR1 and CDR2: SGHNT, YYREEE (reference sequence). CDR3 amino acids: CASSLGLAVSYEQYF. CDR3 nucleotides: TGTGCCAGCAGCCTGGGACTAGCTGTCAGTTACGAGCAGTACTTC.

V is TRBV4-2 and J is TRBJ2-3; 9 nucleotides line up with TRBD1. CDR1 and CDR2 from the germline V gene are LGHNA and YNFKEQ. J was trimmed by 3 bases and V by 2 bases; bases with no gene match: 3. CDR3 size: 15 residues. CDR3 sequence: CASSQWDRETDTQYF. Written as DNA, the CDR3 is TGTGCCAGCAGCCAATGGGACAGGGAGACAGATACGCAGTATTTT.

The chain employs TRBV25-1 and TRBJ2-5; D perhaps matches TRBD1 (6 bases). The CDR3 is 16 amino acids. V lost 0 bases and J 3 bases, leaving 14 bases between the germline ends. Germline V lookup: CDR1 MGHDK, CDR2 SYGVNS. The CDR3 loop is CASSEYRGAGEETQYF. The CDR3 DNA reads as TGTGCCAGCAGTGAATATCGAGGGGCAGGGGAAGAGACCCAGTACTTC.

The V and J genes are TRBV7-2 and TRBJ1-4, with D possibly TRBD1 on 6 matching bases. From germline, CDR1 is SGHTA and CDR2 FQGNSA. V lost 4 bases and J 13 bases, leaving 22 bases between the germline ends. CDR3 length: 15 amino acids. Written as DNA, the CDR3 is TGTGCCAGCAGCTGGGAGCCGGGGGGCGATGGTCTACTGTTTTTT. Its translation is CASSWEPGGDGLLFF.

The chain has TRBV7-2 and TRBJ2-7, with no clear D. The CDR3 extends over 11 amino acids. Germline V gene data show CDR1 as SGHTA and CDR2 as FQGNSA. Trimming took 2 bases from V and 9 from J, leaving 8 bases between them. CDR3 sequence: CASSLLYAQYF. CDR3 in DNA: TGTGCCAGCAGCTTACTCTATGCGCAGTACTTC.

In nucleotides, the CDR3 is TGTGCCACCAGCCCACAGGGGAGCTCTGGGGCCAACGTCCTGACTTTC. This sequence encodes CATSPQGSSGANVLTF. The V and J genes are TRBV24-1 and TRBJ2-6, with 7 bases matching TRBD1. Unmatched junction bases numbered 5, after V lost 7 bases and J lost 0 bases. CDR1 is KGHDR and CDR2 is SFDVKD in the germline V gene. The CDR3 contains 16 residues.

The chain carries TRBV5-6 and TRBJ1-2; 7 nucleotides align to TRBD1. The CDR3 loop spans 13 amino acids. Germline lookup yields CDR1 SGHDT and CDR2 YYEEEE. V lost 4 bases and J lost 10; bases outside the gene matches: 10. The CDR3 loop is CASSLSPGQHYTF. CDR3 nucleotides: TGTGCCAGCAGCCTATCACCGGGACAGCACTACACCTTC.

This rearrangement joins TRBV5-1 to TRBJ2-5, with a weak D call TRBD2 (5 bases). The V gene lost 6 bases and the J gene lost 3 bases, with 15 bases spanning the gap. This CDR3 has 14 residues. Germline assignment: CDR1 SGHRS and CDR2 YFSETQ. The CDR3 spells CASNPLEGEETQYF. The CDR3 DNA sequence: TGCGCCAGCAACCCGCTTGAGGGAGAAGAGACCCAGTACTTC. Full variable domain (outside the CDR3, taken from reference TRBV5-1 and TRBJ2-5): KAGVTQTPRYLIKTRGQQVTLSCSPISGHRSVSWYQQTPGQGLQFLFEYFSETQRNKGNFPGRFSGRQFSNSRSEMNVSTLELGDSALYLCASNPLEGEETQYFGPGTRLLVL.

CDR3: CASSFAQARDTEAFF. In DNA, the CDR3 is TGTGCCAGCAGCTTTGCCCAAGCCAGGGACACTGAAGCTTTCTTT. The rearrangement uses TRBV7-2 and TRBJ1-1; D possibly corresponds to TRBD1 (5 bases). The V end was cut by 3 bases, the J end by 3 bases, with 14 bases between. Germline-derived CDR1 and CDR2 are SGHTA and FQGNSA. The CDR3 is 15 amino acids.

The chain recombines TRBV4-2 with TRBJ2-2; D is unresolved. Germline assignment: CDR1 LGHNA and CDR2 YNFKEQ. The CDR3 is 16 amino acids. V was cut by 4 bases and J by 0 bases, with 12 bases left in between. The CDR3 spells CASSPHGRTNTGELFF. The CDR3 nucleotides are TGTGCCAGCAGCCCCCACGGCAGGACGAACACCGGGGAGCTGTTTTTT.

This clone was counted a few times. The V and J genes are TRBV6-1 and TRBJ1-5, with 10 bases lining up with TRBD1. The ends lost 2 bases at V and 6 bases at J; junction bases unmatched: 7. Germline values: CDR1 MNHNS, CDR2 SASEGT. The CDR3 is made up of 16 amino acids. The CDR3 bases are TGTGCCAGCAGTGAAATGGGACAGGGGTCGGGTCAGCCCCAGCATTTT. It translates to CASSEMGQGSGQPQHF.